The 7 T cell receptor beta chains presented below share a single source sample, sequenced in a study of control samples from healthy donors and cancer patients. Clones were read by immunoSEQ multiplex PCR, and TCRdb kept only the in-frame ones, dropping some. The repertoire holds roughly 90,000 clones, with over 90% as singletons. Sequenced input: blood. The receptors were sampled from a woman in her twenties or thirties in good health.

V usage is TRBV10-2 and J usage is TRBJ2-3; 7 bases fit TRBD2. The germline V gene encodes CDR1 WSHSY and CDR2 SAAADI. V shed 7 bases and J 1 base; nucleotides not matched to a gene: 8. The CDR3 has 15 amino acids. CDR3 sequence: CASTRFAGGTDTQYF. The CDR3 DNA follows: TGCGCCAGCACCCGATTCGCGGGAGGCACAGATACGCAGTATTTT.

This clone is a singleton in its sample. The rearrangement joins TRBV29-1 to TRBJ1-1; D is undetermined. V was cut by 5 bases and J by 0 bases, with 10 bases left in between. Germline values: CDR1 SQVTM, CDR2 ANQGSEA. This CDR3 comprises 13 residues. The CDR3 coding sequence is TGCAGCGTTCGAATGACCTTGAACACTGAAGCTTTCTTT. Translated, it gives CSVRMTLNTEAFF.

The chain uses TRBV19 and TRBJ1-2, with a tentative D call TRBD1 (6 bases). The ends were cut back, 6 bases at V and 8 bases at J, with 25 bases in the middle. Germline lookup yields CDR1 LNHDA and CDR2 SQIVND (reference sequence). This CDR3 comprises 16 residues. For the CDR3, the DNA is TGTGCCAGTAGGCACAGCACAACAGGGTCGCCGCCGGGCTACACCTTC. It translates to CASRHSTTGSPPGYTF.

V usage is TRBV4-1 and J usage is TRBJ2-3, with 11 positions matching TRBD2. Germline V gene lookup returns CDR1 MGHRA and CDR2 YSYEKL. The CDR3 consists of 18 residues. Trimming at V came to 3 bases and at J to 6 bases, leaving 14 bases not matched to a gene. CDR3 sequence reads: CASSHGPITSGSRDTQYF. The CDR3 nucleotides read TGCGCCAGCAGCCATGGCCCGATCACTAGCGGGAGTAGGGATACGCAGTATTTT.

To note about this clone: Different DNA sequences within this sample yield the same CDR3. The V call is TRBV15, the J call TRBJ2-7; D not certain. Trimming took 3 bases from V and 0 from J, leaving 6 bases between them. Germline lookup yields CDR1 LNHNV and CDR2 YYDKDF (reference sequence). CDR3 size: 13 residues. CDR3 DNA: TGTGCCACCAGCAGGGATTCCTCCTACGAGCAGTACTTC. It translates to CATSRDSSYEQYF. Combining the CDR3 with reference TRBV15 and TRBJ2-7 gives the whole variable domain DAMVIQNPRYQVTQFGKPVTLSCSQTLNHNVMYWYQQKSSQAPKLLFHYYDKDFNNEADTPDNFQSRRPNTSFCFLDIRSPGLGDTAMYLCATSRDSSYEQYFGPGTRLTVT.

The chain joins TRBV5-1 to TRBJ1-1, with D maybe TRBD1 (5 bases). Trimming removed 4 bases from V and 1 base from J, with 11 bases in between. Germline CDR1 and CDR2: SGHRS and YFSETQ. The CDR3 sequence is 14 residues long. CDR3 sequence (DNA): TGCGCCAGCAGCACGGCCGGGACGAACACTGAAGCTTTCTTT. It codes for CASSTAGTNTEAFF. Filled out from reference TRBV5-1 and TRBJ1-1, the complete variable domain reads KAGVTQTPRYLIKTRGQQVTLSCSPISGHRSVSWYQQTPGQGLQFLFEYFSETQRNKGNFPGRFSGRQFSNSRSEMNVSTLELGDSALYLCASSTAGTNTEAFFGQGTRLTVV.

The chain joins TRBV19 to TRBJ1-1; possibly TRBD1 for D (5 bases). V was shortened by 3 bases and J by 4 bases, with 9 bases between the two germline ends. Germline CDR1 and CDR2: LNHDA and SQIVND (reference sequence). This CDR3 region has 13 residues. CDR3 in amino acids: CASSIEGSTEAFF. CDR3 in DNA: TGTGCCAGTAGTATCGAGGGGAGCACTGAAGCTTTCTTT.